This T cell receptor (beta chain) was captured in a study of CD8+ T cells in alopecia areata. Study details: Treatment comprised oral tofacitinib, 5 to 10 mg twice daily, in treated patients.

In the case of this clone: Its antigen is still unknown.

The CDR3 has 16 residues. V lost 6 bases, J lost 0 bases, and 14 bases lay in between. Per germline, CDR1 MGHRA and CDR2 YSYEKL. Specified treatment: oral pan-JAK inhibitor, 5-10 mg twice daily. It was from alopecia areata patients that lesional scalp punch biopsies and peripheral blood were collected. Extracted RNA was reverse transcribed, and the resulting cDNA served as sequencing template. TCRdb keeps only in-frame clones here, not all; method: immunoSEQ multiplex PCR. Here the sample spans about 250,000 clones, roughly 60% being singletons. Findings and caveats of the study: Among the top 100, expanded CD8+ clones, as well as scalp clonality, were significantly decreased by tofacitinib.

Sequenced material: CD4+ T cells sorted from blood, taken at approximately week 52, from a patient treated with tofacitinib. This sequence originates from a human donor with alopecia areata. V and J are TRBV4-1 and TRBJ1-4; D is unresolved. Here the CDR3 reads CASRRTGGPTNEKLFF. Here the CDR3 DNA reads TGCGCCAGCAGACGGACGGGAGGACCAACTAATGAAAAACTGTTTTTT.